This T cell receptor (beta chain) derives from a study of vaccination and CD4 T cells after COVID-19. Study-level information: Every culture used as a control got a CEFX pool, an HIV-1 Nef pool, or no peptide.

Sequencing of DNA taken from cultured CD4+ T cells relied on the Oncomine TCR Beta short-read assay. Each CDR3 protein is one row after TCRdb ran MiXCR on the PCR reads. This table has 10,000 to 15,000 distinct CDR3 sequences, 53% appearing once. Treatment meaning: roughly nine-day PBMC culture with coronavirus spike peptide pools or control peptides (ViraFEST assay). PCR positivity was dated March to December 2020, before US Alpha, Beta and Delta variants. Alongside approximately 10 IU/ml IL-2 and about 9.1 ug/ml peptide pools, PBMCs were cultured at a few million per well. This clonotype appeared a few times. Its target is not known. Germline CDR1 is LNHNV and CDR2 is YYDKDF (reference sequence). The trim removed 0 bases at V and 4 bases at J, leaving 5 bases unmatched. The CDR3 runs to 16 residues.

The chain couples TRBV15 to TRBJ2-2, with 7 bases aligning to TRBD1. The specimen sequenced was CD4+ T cells from blood, cultured in vitro. This receptor was identified in a human donor who had recovered from COVID-19. CDR3 DNA sequence: TGTGCCACCAGCAGAGAGGGACAGAGGTCCACCGGGGAGCTGTTTTTT. Translation gives CATSREGQRSTGELFF.